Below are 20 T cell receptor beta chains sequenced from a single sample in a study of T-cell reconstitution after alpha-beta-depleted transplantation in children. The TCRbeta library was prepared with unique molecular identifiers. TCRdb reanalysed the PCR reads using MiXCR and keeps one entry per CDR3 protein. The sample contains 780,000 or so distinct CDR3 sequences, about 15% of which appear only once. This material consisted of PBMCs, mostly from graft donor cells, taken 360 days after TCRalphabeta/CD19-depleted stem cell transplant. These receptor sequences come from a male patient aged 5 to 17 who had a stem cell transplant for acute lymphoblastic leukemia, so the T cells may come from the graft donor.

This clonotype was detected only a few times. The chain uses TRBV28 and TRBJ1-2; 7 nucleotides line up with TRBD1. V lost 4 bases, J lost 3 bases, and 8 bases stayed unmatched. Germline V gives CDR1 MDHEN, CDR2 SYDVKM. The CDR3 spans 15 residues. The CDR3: CASSYRDRLYYGYTF. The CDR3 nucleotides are TGTGCCAGCAGTTACCGGGACAGACTGTACTATGGCTACACCTTC.

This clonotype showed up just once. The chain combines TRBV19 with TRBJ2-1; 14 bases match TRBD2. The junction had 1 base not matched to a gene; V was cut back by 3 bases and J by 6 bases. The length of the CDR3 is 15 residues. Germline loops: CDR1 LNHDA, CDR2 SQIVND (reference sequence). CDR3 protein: CASSMGLAGVNEQFF. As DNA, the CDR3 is TGTGCCAGTAGTATGGGACTAGCGGGAGTCAATGAGCAGTTCTTC.

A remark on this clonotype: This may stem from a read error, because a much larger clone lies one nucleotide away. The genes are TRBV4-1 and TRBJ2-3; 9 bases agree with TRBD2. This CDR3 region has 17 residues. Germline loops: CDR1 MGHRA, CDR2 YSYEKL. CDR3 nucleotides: TGCGCCTGCAGCCAAGTAGTGACTAGCGGTAGCACAGATACGCAGTATTTT. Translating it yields CACSQVVTSGSTDTQYF.

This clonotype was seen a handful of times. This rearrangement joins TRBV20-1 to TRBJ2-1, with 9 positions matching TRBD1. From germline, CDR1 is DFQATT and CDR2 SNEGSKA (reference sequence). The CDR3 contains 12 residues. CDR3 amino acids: CSVDRGYNEQFF. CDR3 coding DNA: TGCAGCGTGGACAGGGGCTACAATGAGCAGTTCTTC.

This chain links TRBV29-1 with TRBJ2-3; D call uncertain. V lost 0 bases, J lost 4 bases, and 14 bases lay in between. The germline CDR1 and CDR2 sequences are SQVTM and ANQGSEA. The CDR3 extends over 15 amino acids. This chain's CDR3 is CSVEELASYADTQYF. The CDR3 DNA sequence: TGCAGCGTTGAAGAGTTAGCTAGTTATGCAGATACGCAGTATTTT.

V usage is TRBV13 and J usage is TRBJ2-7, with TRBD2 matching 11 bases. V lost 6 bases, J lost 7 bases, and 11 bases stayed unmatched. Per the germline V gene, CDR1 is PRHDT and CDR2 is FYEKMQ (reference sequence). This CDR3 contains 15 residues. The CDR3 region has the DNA TGTGCCAGCAGTTATCTAGCGGGAGGTTCATGGGAGCAGTACTTC. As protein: CASSYLAGGSWEQYF.

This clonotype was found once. DNA for the CDR3: TGTGCCAGCAGCTTAGTGGGCAGGGGAAATCAGCCCCAGCATTTT. Its protein is CASSLVGRGNQPQHF. This chain links TRBV7-8 with TRBJ1-5; perhaps TRBD1 as D (6 bases). V lost 1 base and J 4 bases, leaving 11 bases between the germline ends. The germline V gene encodes CDR1 SGHVS and CDR2 FQNEAQ. CDR3 length: 15 residues.

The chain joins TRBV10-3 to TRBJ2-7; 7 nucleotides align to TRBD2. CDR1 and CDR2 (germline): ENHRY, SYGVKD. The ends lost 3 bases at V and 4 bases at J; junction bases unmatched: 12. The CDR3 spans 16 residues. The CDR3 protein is CAISDSTAGTLYEQYF. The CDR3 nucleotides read TGTGCCATCAGTGACTCAACAGCGGGAACCCTTTACGAGCAGTACTTC.

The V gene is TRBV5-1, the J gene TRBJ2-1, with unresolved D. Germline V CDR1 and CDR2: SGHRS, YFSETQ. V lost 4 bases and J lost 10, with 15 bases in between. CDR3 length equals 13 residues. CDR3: CASSGDLRKEQFF. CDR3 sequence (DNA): TGCGCCAGCAGCGGAGACTTACGGAAGGAGCAGTTCTTC. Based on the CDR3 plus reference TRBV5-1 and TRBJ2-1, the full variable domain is KAGVTQTPRYLIKTRGQQVTLSCSPISGHRSVSWYQQTPGQGLQFLFEYFSETQRNKGNFPGRFSGRQFSNSRSEMNVSTLELGDSALYLCASSGDLRKEQFFGPGTRLTVL.

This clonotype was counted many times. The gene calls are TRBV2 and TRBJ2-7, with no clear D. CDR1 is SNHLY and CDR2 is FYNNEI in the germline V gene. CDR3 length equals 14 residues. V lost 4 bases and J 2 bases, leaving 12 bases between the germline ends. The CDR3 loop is CASSVSAATYEQYF. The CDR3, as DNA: TGTGCCAGCAGTGTATCGGCGGCTACCTACGAGCAGTACTTC.

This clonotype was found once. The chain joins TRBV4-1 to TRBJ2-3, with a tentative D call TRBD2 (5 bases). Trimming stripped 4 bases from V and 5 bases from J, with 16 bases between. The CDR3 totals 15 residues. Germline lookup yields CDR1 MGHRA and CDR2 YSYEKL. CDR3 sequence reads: CASSPGLEKIDTQYF. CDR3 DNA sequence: TGCGCCAGCAGCCCTGGACTGGAGAAGATAGATACGCAGTATTTT.

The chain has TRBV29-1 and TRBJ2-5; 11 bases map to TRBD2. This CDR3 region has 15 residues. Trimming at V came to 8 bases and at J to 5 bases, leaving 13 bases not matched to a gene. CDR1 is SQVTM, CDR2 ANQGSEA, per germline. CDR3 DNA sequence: TGCAGCCTCTTTCCCTTAGCGGGAGGGCCGGAGACCCAGTACTTC. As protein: CSLFPLAGGPETQYF.

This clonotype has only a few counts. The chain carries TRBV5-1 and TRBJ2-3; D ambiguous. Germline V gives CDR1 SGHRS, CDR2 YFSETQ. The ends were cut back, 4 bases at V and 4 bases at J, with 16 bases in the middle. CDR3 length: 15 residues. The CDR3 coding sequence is TGCGCCAGCAGCGGCCAGGCTCCCCGGGCAGATACGCAGTATTTT. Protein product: CASSGQAPRADTQYF.

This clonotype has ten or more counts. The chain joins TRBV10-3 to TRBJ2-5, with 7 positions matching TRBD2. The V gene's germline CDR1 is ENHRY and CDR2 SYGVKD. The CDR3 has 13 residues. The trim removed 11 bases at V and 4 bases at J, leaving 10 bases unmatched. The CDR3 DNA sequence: TGTGCCTCCACCGGGACTACGGCAGAGACCCAGTACTTC. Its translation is CASTGTTAETQYF.

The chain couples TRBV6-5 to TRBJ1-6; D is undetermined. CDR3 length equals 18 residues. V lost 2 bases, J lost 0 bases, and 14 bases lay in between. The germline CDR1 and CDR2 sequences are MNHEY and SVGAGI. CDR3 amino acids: CASSYGRTASSYNSPLHF. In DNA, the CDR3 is TGTGCCAGCAGTTACGGGAGGACGGCGAGCTCCTATAATTCACCCCTCCACTTT.

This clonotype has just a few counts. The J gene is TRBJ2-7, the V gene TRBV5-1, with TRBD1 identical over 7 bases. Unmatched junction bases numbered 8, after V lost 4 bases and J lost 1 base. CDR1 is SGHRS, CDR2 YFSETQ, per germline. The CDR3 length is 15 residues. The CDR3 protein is CASSHGTALSYEQYF. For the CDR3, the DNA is TGCGCCAGCAGCCACGGGACAGCCCTTTCCTACGAGCAGTACTTC.

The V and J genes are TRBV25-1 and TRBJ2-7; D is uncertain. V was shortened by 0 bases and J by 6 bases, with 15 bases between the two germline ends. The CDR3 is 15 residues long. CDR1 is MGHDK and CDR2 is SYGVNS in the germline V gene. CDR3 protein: CASSEYGTAVSEQYF. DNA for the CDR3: TGTGCCAGCAGTGAATATGGCACGGCGGTGAGCGAGCAGTACTTC.

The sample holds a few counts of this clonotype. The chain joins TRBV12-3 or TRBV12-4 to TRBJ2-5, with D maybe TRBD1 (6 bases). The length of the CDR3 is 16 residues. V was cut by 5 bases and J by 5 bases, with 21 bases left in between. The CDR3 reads CASSKQTGRVGETQYF. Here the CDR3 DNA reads TGTGCCAGCAGTAAGCAGACAGGCCGGGTAGGGGAGACCCAGTACTTC.

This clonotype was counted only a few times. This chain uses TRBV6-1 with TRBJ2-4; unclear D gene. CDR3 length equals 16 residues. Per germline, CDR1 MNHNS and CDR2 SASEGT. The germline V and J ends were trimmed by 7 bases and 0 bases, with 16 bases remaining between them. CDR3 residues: CASNPTRSVAKNIQYF. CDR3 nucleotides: TGTGCCAGCAATCCGACCCGAAGCGTAGCCAAAAACATTCAGTACTTC.

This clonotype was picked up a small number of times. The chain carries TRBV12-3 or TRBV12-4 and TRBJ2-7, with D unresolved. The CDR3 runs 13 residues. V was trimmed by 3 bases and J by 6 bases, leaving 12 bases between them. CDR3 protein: CASSFGPSREQYF. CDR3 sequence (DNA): TGTGCCAGCAGTTTTGGGCCCTCTCGCGAGCAGTACTTC.